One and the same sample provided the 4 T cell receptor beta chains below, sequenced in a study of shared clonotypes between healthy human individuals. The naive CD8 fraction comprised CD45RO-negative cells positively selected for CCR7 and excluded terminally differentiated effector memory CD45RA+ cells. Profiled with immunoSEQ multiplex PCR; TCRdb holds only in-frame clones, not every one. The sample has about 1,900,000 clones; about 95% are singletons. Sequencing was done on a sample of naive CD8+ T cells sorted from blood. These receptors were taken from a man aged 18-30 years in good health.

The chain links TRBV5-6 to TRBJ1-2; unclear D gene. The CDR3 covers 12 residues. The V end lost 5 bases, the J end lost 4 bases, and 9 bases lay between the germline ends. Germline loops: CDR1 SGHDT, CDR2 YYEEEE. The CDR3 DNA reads TGTGCCAGCAGGCGGACGCGCTATGGCTACACCTTC. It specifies CASRRTRYGYTF.

The CDR3 here is CASSLQFSGGYNEQFF. In nucleotides, the CDR3 is TGTGCCAGCAGTTTACAGTTTAGCGGGGGATACAATGAGCAGTTCTTC. The J gene is TRBJ2-1, the V gene TRBV27; 9 bases line up with TRBD2. V was clipped by 2 bases and J by 4 bases; unmatched bases: 6. This CDR3 region has 16 residues. Germline V gene sequence: CDR1 MNHEY, CDR2 SMNVEV (reference sequence).

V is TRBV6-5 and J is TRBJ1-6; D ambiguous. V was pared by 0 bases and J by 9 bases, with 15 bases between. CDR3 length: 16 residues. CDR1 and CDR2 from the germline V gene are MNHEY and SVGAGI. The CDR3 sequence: CASSYSILEGGSPLHF. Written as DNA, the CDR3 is TGTGCCAGCAGTTACTCGATTCTTGAGGGCGGTTCACCCCTCCACTTT.

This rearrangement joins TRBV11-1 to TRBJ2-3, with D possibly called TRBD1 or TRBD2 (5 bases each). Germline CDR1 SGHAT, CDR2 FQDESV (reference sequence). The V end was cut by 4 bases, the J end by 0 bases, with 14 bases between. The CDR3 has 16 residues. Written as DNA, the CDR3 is TGTGCCAGCAGCTCCCTCGGGACGGAGAGCACAGATACGCAGTATTTT. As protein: CASSSLGTESTDTQYF.